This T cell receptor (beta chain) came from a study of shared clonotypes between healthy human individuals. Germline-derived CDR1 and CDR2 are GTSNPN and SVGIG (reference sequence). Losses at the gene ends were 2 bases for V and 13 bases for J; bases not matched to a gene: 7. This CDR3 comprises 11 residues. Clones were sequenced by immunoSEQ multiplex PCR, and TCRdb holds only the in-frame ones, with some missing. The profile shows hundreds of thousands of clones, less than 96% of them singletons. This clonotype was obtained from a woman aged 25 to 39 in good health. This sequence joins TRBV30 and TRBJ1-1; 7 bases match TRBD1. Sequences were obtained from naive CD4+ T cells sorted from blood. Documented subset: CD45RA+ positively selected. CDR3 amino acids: CAWSSRQGGFF. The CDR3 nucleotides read TGTGCCTGGAGTTCTCGGCAGGGGGGTTTCTTT.